This entry concerns a single T cell receptor (beta chain). Its matching antigen is unknown. Separate cDNA molecules each had unique molecular identifiers attached to them. Each CDR3 protein gets one entry after TCRdb re-called the 5' RACE reads with MiXCR. The data show tens of thousands of distinct CDR3 sequences, 4.9% seen once. The sample comes from a study of early T cells in non-severe SARS-CoV-2 infection. The overall study: The authors sequenced bulk RNA from unsorted whole blood, leaving chains unpaired. Study-level results: There was a bias toward anti-spike CD8 responses in VDJdb matching, which missed private and CD4 specificities.

The CDR3 covers 16 residues. Deletions cut 0 bases from V and 4 bases from J, with 12 bases between. Germline values: CDR1 SGHDN, CDR2 FVKESK. The chain recombines TRBV14 with TRBJ2-2, with D perhaps being TRBD1 or TRBD2 (5 bases each). The material sequenced was whole blood. The receptor comes from an adult who was a healthcare worker with PCR-confirmed SARS-CoV-2 infection or an uninfected control (not recorded which). This CDR3 is CASSQDQGPLTGELFF. The CDR3 DNA reads as TGTGCCAGCAGCCAAGATCAGGGACCCCTCACCGGGGAGCTGTTTTTT.